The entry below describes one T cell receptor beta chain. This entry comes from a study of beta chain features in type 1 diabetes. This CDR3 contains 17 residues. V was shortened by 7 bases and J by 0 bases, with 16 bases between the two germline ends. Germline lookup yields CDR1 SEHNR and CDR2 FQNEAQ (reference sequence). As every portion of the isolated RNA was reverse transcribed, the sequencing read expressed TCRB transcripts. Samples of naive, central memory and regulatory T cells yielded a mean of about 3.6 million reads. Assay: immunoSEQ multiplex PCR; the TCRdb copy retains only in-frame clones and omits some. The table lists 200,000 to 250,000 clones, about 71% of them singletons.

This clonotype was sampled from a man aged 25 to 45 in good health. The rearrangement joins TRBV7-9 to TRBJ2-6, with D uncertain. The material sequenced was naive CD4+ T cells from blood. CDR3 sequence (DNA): TGTGCCAGCATCTCCGCGGACGCTCCCTCTGGGGCCAACGTCCTGACTTTC. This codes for CASISADAPSGANVLTF.